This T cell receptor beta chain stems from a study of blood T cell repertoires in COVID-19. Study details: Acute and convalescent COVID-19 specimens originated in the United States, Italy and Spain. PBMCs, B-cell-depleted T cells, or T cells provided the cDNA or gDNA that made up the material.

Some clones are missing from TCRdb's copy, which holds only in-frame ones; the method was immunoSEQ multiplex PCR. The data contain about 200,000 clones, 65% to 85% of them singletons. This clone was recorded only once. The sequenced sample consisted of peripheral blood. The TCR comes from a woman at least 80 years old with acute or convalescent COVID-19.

The CDR3 DNA follows: TGTGCCAGCAGTTATGTGGGGGCGGATGGGAATACTGAAGCTTTCTTT. Encoded protein: CASSYVGADGNTEAFF. V and J are TRBV6-6 and TRBJ1-1; D possibly corresponds to TRBD1 (6 bases). The CDR3 has 16 residues. Germline CDR1 reads MNHNY; CDR2 reads SVGAGI (reference sequence). With 3 bases removed from V and 5 bases from J, the gap between germline ends came to 19 bases.